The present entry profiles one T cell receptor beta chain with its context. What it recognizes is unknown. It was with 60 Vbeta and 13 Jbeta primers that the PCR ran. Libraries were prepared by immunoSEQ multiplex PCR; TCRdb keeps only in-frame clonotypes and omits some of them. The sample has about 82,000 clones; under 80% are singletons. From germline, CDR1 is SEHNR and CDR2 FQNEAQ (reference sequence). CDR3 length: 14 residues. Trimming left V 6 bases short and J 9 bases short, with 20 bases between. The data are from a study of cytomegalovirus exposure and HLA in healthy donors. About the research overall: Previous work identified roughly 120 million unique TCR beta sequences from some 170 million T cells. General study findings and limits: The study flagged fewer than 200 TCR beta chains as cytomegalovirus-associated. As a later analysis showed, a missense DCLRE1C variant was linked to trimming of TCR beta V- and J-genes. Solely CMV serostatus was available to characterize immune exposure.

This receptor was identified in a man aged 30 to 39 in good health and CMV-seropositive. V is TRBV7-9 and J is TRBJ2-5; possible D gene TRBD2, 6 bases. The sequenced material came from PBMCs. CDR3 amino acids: CASSGGGAYSAQYF. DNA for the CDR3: TGTGCCAGCAGTGGTGGAGGGGCCTATTCGGCCCAGTACTTC. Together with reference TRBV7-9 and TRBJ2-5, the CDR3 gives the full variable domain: DTGVSQNPRHKITKRGQNVTFRCDPISEHNRLYWYRQTLGQGPEFLTYFQNEAQLEKSRLLSDRFSAERPKGSFSTLEIQRTEQGDSAMYLCASSGGGAYSAQYFGPGTRLLVL.